What follows are 20 T cell receptor beta chains derived from one specimen sequenced in a study of siplizumab effects on memory and regulatory T cells. Sequenced by immunoSEQ multiplex PCR; TCRdb stores in-frame clones only, minus some. The sample yields around 100,000 clones, 92% seen once. The sequencing sample was made of Tregs sorted from blood. The source of these receptors is a human donor in good health.

The gene calls are TRBV11-1 and TRBJ2-7; the D gene is possibly TRBD2 (5 bases). The CDR3 is 14 amino acids. Germline lookup yields CDR1 SGHAT and CDR2 FQDESV (reference sequence). Between the trimmed V and J ends, which lost 4 bases and 1 base, there was a span of 11 bases. The chain's CDR3 is CASSSGRASYEQYF. The CDR3 bases are TGTGCCAGCAGCTCCGGGCGGGCATCCTACGAGCAGTACTTC.

This chain connects TRBV2 to TRBJ2-7, with D tentatively TRBD1 (6 bases). V lost 8 bases and J 3 bases, leaving 23 bases between the germline ends. The length of the CDR3 is 16 residues. Germline assignment: CDR1 SNHLY and CDR2 FYNNEI. Here the CDR3 reads CASGPDSTEVDYEQYF. DNA for the CDR3: TGTGCCAGCGGCCCGGACAGCACAGAAGTAGACTACGAGCAGTACTTC.

V and J are TRBV7-3 and TRBJ2-3; no clear D. V was shortened by 2 bases and J by 2 bases, with 17 bases between the two germline ends. The CDR3 contains 17 residues. Looked up from germline, CDR1 is SGHTA and CDR2 is FQGTGA. CDR3 region: CASSLGRSLYTTDTQYF. Here the CDR3 DNA reads TGTGCCAGCAGCTTAGGAAGATCTCTATACACCACAGATACGCAGTATTTT. The full variable domain, rest sourced from reference TRBV7-3 and TRBJ2-3, is GAGVSQTPSNKVTEKGKYVELRCDPISGHTALYWYRQSLGQGPEFLIYFQGTGAADDSGLPNDRFFAVRPEGSVSTLKIQRTERGDSAVYLCASSLGRSLYTTDTQYFGPGTRLTVL.

The gene calls are TRBV11-2 and TRBJ2-7, with 8 bases identical to TRBD2. The germline CDR1 and CDR2 sequences are SGHAT and FQNNGV. The CDR3 is made up of 13 amino acids. V was clipped by 3 bases and J by 4 bases; unmatched bases: 2. CDR3 in DNA: TGTGCCAGCAGCTTTCGGGAGGGGTACGAGCAGTACTTC. It encodes CASSFREGYEQYF.

The V gene is TRBV5-1, the J gene TRBJ2-1; 11 bases are a match to TRBD2. V dropped 3 bases and J dropped 7; count of bases not matched to a gene: 9. The V gene's germline CDR1 is SGHRS and CDR2 YFSETQ. The CDR3 sequence is 16 residues long. The CDR3 DNA reads TGCGCCAGCAGCTCTGTCCTAGCGGGAGGTAGAAATGAGCAGTTCTTC. Translation gives CASSSVLAGGRNEQFF.

V and J are TRBV6-1 and TRBJ2-7; D is possibly TRBD1 or TRBD2 (5 bases each). Germline-derived CDR1 and CDR2 are MNHNS and SASEGT. This CDR3 has 14 amino acids. V was clipped by 4 bases and J by 2 bases, with 12 bases between them. CDR3 sequence (DNA): TGTGCCAGCAGTGCCCGGGACGGCCCCTACGAGCAGTACTTC. Protein sequence: CASSARDGPYEQYF.

This chain links TRBV7-2 with TRBJ1-2, with D unresolved. This CDR3 contains 15 residues. V was pared by 5 bases and J by 2 bases, with 15 bases between. Germline V lookup: CDR1 SGHTA, CDR2 FQGNSA. CDR3 DNA sequence: TGTGCCAGCAGCCTCCGGGCCTCTTCCAACTATGGCTACACCTTC. This gives the protein CASSLRASSNYGYTF.

The chain is built from TRBV7-3 and TRBJ1-6, with a possible D match to TRBD1 (6 bases). Trimming stripped 3 bases from V and 10 bases from J, with 13 bases between. This CDR3 comprises 14 residues. Germline CDR1 SGHTA, CDR2 FQGTGA. The CDR3 sequence: CASSLSGGESPLHF. The CDR3 nucleotides are TGTGCCAGCAGCTTGTCTGGGGGCGAGTCACCCCTCCACTTT.

The chain has TRBV11-3 and TRBJ2-5; 10 bases line up with TRBD1. CDR1 and CDR2 from the germline V gene are SGHNT and YENEEA. The CDR3 runs to 15 residues. The ends lost 5 bases at V and 5 bases at J; junction bases unmatched: 8. CDR3 DNA: TGTGCCAGCAGCCCGGGGACAGGGGAGGGTGAGACCCAGTACTTC. Translating gives CASSPGTGEGETQYF.

The chain combines TRBV7-2 with TRBJ1-2; 10 bases map to TRBD1. The CDR3 is made up of 13 amino acids. Germline CDR1 reads SGHTA; CDR2 reads FQGNSA. V was clipped by 1 base and J by 13 bases; unmatched bases: 6. The CDR3 sequence is CASSLVPGQGRTF. The DNA for the CDR3 is TGTGCCAGCAGCTTAGTGCCGGGACAGGGGCGCACCTTC.

The gene calls are TRBV7-9 and TRBJ1-1; 8 positions match TRBD1. CDR1 and CDR2 (germline): SEHNR, FQNEAQ (reference sequence). Germline trimming cut 4 bases from V and 3 bases from J; bases unmatched to any gene: 7. The CDR3 runs to 15 residues. CDR3 DNA sequence: TGTGCCAGCAGCTACGACAGGGGATGGGACACTGAAGCTTTCTTT. Encoded protein: CASSYDRGWDTEAFF.

In this sample, this clone turned up once. The chain joins TRBV7-8 to TRBJ2-7, with D perhaps TRBD1 or TRBD2 (5 bases each). Germline-derived CDR1 and CDR2 are SGHVS and FQNEAQ. The CDR3 totals 15 residues. The germline V and J ends were trimmed by 1 base and 2 bases, with 12 bases remaining between them. The CDR3 DNA reads as TGTGCCAGCAGCTTAGAGGGACGGAATACCTACGAGCAGTACTTC. Translated, it gives CASSLEGRNTYEQYF.

The chain employs TRBV5-1 and TRBJ2-7; 10 bases fit TRBD2. The CDR3 is 17 amino acids. Unmatched junction bases numbered 14, after V lost 4 bases and J lost 4 bases. In germline, CDR1 is SGHRS, CDR2 YFSETQ. CDR3 loop: CASSLGASGRAGYEQYF. CDR3 DNA: TGCGCCAGCAGCCTCGGGGCTAGCGGGAGAGCGGGATACGAGCAGTACTTC.

The J gene is TRBJ2-5, the V gene TRBV14; 9 bases map to TRBD1. Germline CDR1 reads SGHDN; CDR2 reads FVKESK. The CDR3 is made up of 15 amino acids. The junction had 8 bases not matched to a gene; V was cut back by 5 bases and J by 4 bases. The CDR3 region has the DNA TGTGCCAGCAGCGCCCTGAGACAGGGGGGAGAGACCCAGTACTTC. Protein product: CASSALRQGGETQYF.

Concerning this clone: An end of the junction differs from the germline gene, which may be a read error. The chain is built from TRBV10-3 and TRBJ1-5, with D possibly TRBD1 on 5 matching bases. Germline-derived CDR1 and CDR2 are ENHRY and SYGVKD. The CDR3 is 17 residues long. As DNA, the CDR3 is TGTGCCAGCAGTTACATCGCAGGGATCGATAGCAATCAGCCCCAGCATTTT. It yields the protein CASSYIAGIDSNQPQHF.

This chain uses TRBV30 with TRBJ2-7, with no clear D. CDR3 length: 13 amino acids. Trimming cost V 5 bases and J 0 bases, with 11 bases left between them. CDR1 is GTSNPN and CDR2 is SVGIG in the germline V gene (reference sequence). CDR3 residues: CAWVRTGSYEQYF. The CDR3 nucleotides read TGTGCCTGGGTCCGAACCGGCTCCTACGAGCAGTACTTC.

The chain has TRBV28 and TRBJ2-7, with 8 bases lining up with TRBD1. Germline values: CDR1 MDHEN, CDR2 SYDVKM. V shed 3 bases, J shed 6 bases, and the junction held 10 bases outside the gene matches. The CDR3 has 15 amino acids. Here the CDR3 reads CASSLAQGAQGEQYF. CDR3 nucleotide sequence: TGTGCCAGCAGTTTGGCCCAGGGGGCGCAGGGCGAGCAGTACTTC.

J is TRBJ1-1 and V is TRBV10-1; unclear D gene. The V gene lost 8 bases and the J gene lost 4 bases, with 17 bases spanning the gap. The germline V gene has CDR1 WNHNN and CDR2 SYGVQD (reference sequence). The CDR3 is 14 residues long. The CDR3 sequence is CASRRDPLATEAFF. CDR3 nucleotide sequence: TGCGCCAGCCGTCGAGACCCCCTCGCCACTGAAGCTTTCTTT.

The chain combines TRBV5-8 with TRBJ2-1, with 8 nucleotides matching TRBD2. Per germline, CDR1 SGHTS and CDR2 YDEGEE. J lost 5 bases, V lost 4 bases, and 11 bases had no gene match. The length of the CDR3 is 16 residues. The CDR3 is CASSPRSAGGHNEQFF. The CDR3 DNA is TGTGCCAGCAGCCCTCGTTCGGCGGGAGGTCACAATGAGCAGTTCTTC.

The chain is built from TRBV4-1 and TRBJ1-3; D gene ambiguous. V was cut by 4 bases and J by 3 bases, with 10 bases left in between. Germline lookup yields CDR1 MGHRA and CDR2 YSYEKL. The length of the CDR3 is 14 residues. The CDR3 reads CASSLTWGGNTIYF. CDR3 DNA sequence: TGCGCCAGCAGCCTCACATGGGGTGGAAACACCATATATTTT.